This T cell receptor beta chain was profiled in a study of blood T cells in healthy people across ages. Study-wide results and limits: Naive T cell percentage showed a strong correlation with TCR beta diversity. The long-lived group displayed more naive CD4+ cells, plus higher diversity, than the aged donors did.

Germline trimming cut 6 bases from V and 8 bases from J; bases unmatched to any gene: 11. The CDR3 extends over 15 amino acids. Germline CDR1 and CDR2: SGHNT and YYREEE (reference sequence). This clonotype appeared a few times. Its cognate antigen is unknown. Together with a sample-barcoded 5' primer, a J-beta primer mix was included in a second PCR lasting roughly 6 to 12 cycles. TCRdb re-called the 5' RACE reads through MiXCR, storing one row per CDR3 protein. Here the sample spans more than 1,400,000 distinct CDR3 sequences, roughly 40% being singletons. The sequence was collected from a woman between 18 and 30 years old in good health. The rearrangement joins TRBV5-4 to TRBJ2-3, with 11 nucleotides matching TRBD2. The material sequenced was blood. Here the CDR3 DNA reads TGTGCCAGCACCCTCCCGGGACTAGCGGCGGGTACGCAGTATTTT. Translated: CASTLPGLAAGTQYF.